The next 7 T cell receptor beta chains were all read from a single sample in a study of low-dose radiotherapy and immunotherapy resistance in tumors. TRAV and TRBV primers primed cDNA for both TCRalpha and TCRbeta. A constant-region primer paired with the V-primer adapter amplified TCRs over about 19 PCR cycles. TCRdb redid the calling of the reads with MiXCR, one entry per CDR3 protein. The sample has roughly 38,000 distinct CDR3 sequences; around 21% are singletons. Described time point: after trial treatment. Sample treatment: LDRT plus nivolumab, ipilimumab, low-dose cyclophosphamide and aspirin (RACIN trial). The source was PBMCs, collected after low-dose radiotherapy plus immunotherapy. The receptor set was obtained from a female donor with ovarian cancer.

This clonotype was seen repeatedly, ten times or more. This chain connects TRBV13 to TRBJ1-3; D uncertain. Germline values: CDR1 PRHDT, CDR2 FYEKMQ (reference sequence). CDR3 size: 15 residues. V dropped 5 bases and J dropped 7 bases, with 18 bases sitting between them. The CDR3 DNA follows: TGTGCCAGCAGCCCCGGTCCCCAATCGGAGAACACCATATATTTT. The encoded protein is CASSPGPQSENTIYF.

In this sample, this clonotype is medium-sized. The V and J genes are TRBV28 and TRBJ1-5, with D unclear. The CDR3 contains 14 residues. Germline CDR1 MDHEN, CDR2 SYDVKM. Trimming left V 6 bases short and J 5 bases short, with 14 bases between. The CDR3 coding sequence is TGTGCCAGCAGGGGCATCTACCCTTATCAGCCCCAGCATTTT. Translated: CASRGIYPYQPQHF.

In its sample, this clonotype was seen many times. CDR3 residues: CASSAYPDDYEQYF. CDR3 DNA sequence: TGTGCCAGCAGCGCGTACCCCGACGACTACGAGCAGTACTTC. This chain connects TRBV2 to TRBJ2-7; D remains unclear. Germline V CDR1 and CDR2: SNHLY, FYNNEI. The CDR3 runs to 14 residues. Trimming removed 6 bases at V and 3 bases at J, with 15 bases between.

This clonotype was counted ten times or more. The V and J genes are TRBV3-1 and TRBJ2-5; D is uncertain. Trimming took off 0 bases at V and 8 bases at J, with 4 bases between the two ends. CDR3 length: 11 residues. CDR1 is LGHDT and CDR2 is YNNKEL in the germline V gene (reference sequence). The DNA for the CDR3 is TGTGCCAGCAGCCAAGATCGTACCCAGTACTTC. This gives the protein CASSQDRTQYF.

This clonotype was found many times. The chain is built from TRBV10-3 and TRBJ2-2; D perhaps matches TRBD1 (5 bases). The CDR3 runs to 15 residues. Germline loops: CDR1 ENHRY, CDR2 SYGVKD. V gave up 5 bases and J gave up 0 bases, with 10 bases separating them. This chain's CDR3 is CAISPDRSNTGELFF. In DNA, the CDR3 is TGTGCCATCAGTCCCGACAGATCGAACACCGGGGAGCTGTTTTTT.

At least ten counts were recorded for this clonotype. The V call is TRBV5-1, the J call TRBJ2-7; 12 nucleotides line up with TRBD2. CDR3 length: 15 residues. From germline, CDR1 is SGHRS and CDR2 YFSETQ. V was clipped by 4 bases and J by 2 bases; unmatched bases: 4. Here the CDR3 reads CASSPGLAGTYEQYF. CDR3 DNA sequence: TGCGCCAGCAGCCCCGGACTAGCGGGGACCTACGAGCAGTACTTC.

This clonotype was seen ten or more times. The V gene is TRBV28, the J gene TRBJ2-7; unclear D gene. V lost 2 bases to trimming and J lost 3 bases, with 11 bases between them. The CDR3 length is 14 residues. Germline V gene lookup returns CDR1 MDHEN and CDR2 SYDVKM. The chain's CDR3 is CASSLRSQIYEQYF. The DNA of the CDR3 is TGTGCCAGCAGTTTAAGGAGTCAGATCTACGAGCAGTACTTC.